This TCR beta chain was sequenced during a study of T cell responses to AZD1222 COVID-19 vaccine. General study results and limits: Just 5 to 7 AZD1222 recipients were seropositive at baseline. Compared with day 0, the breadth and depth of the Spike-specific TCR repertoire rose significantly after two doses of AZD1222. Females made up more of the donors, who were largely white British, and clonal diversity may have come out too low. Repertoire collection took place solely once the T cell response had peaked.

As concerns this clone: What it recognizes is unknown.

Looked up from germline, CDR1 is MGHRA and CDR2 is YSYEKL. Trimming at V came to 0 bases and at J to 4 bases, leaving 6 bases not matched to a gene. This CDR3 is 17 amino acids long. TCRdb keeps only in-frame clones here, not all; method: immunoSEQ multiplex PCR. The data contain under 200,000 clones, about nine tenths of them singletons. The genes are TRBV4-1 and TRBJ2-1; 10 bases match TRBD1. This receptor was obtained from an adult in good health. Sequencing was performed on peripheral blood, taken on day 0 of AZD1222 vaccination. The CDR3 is CASSQDGRTGGYNEQFF. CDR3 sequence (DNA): TGCGCCAGCAGCCAAGATGGACGGACAGGGGGATACAATGAGCAGTTCTTC.